This TCR beta chain derives from a study of blood T cell repertoires in COVID-19. Background on the study: The United States, Italy and Spain were the sources of the acute and convalescent COVID-19 samples. Nucleic acid was either cDNA or gDNA, and it came from T cells, B-cell-depleted T cells, or PBMCs.

In the authors' workflow: Reference gene primer amplification yielded estimated nucleated cell counts. This table comes from immunoSEQ multiplex PCR, and its TCRdb copy is limited to in-frame clones, with some not included. V and J calls and clone size follow that table, whereas D and trimming were derived from the DNA. The sample lists some 97,000 clones; about 90% were seen once. Specimen: peripheral blood. This TCR was sampled from a man aged 25-40 years in a cohort sampled during active COVID-19.

CDR3 loop: CASPRGTGMGGYTF. The CDR3 DNA sequence: TGTGCCTCCCCCCGCGGGACGGGAATGGGTGGCTACACCTTC. The J gene is TRBJ1-2, the V gene TRBV30, with a tentative D call TRBD1 (5 bases). This CDR3 spans 14 amino acids. CDR1 is GTSNPN, CDR2 SVGIG, per germline (reference sequence). V was pared by 7 bases and J by 7 bases, with 22 bases between.